Listed here are 32 T cell receptor beta chains from one sample, sequenced in a study of metastatic and nonmetastatic thyroid tumors. The entire patient cohort was treatment-naive prior to thyroid surgery. TCRdb ran MiXCR on the PCR reads. The table includes around 30,000 clones, about 15% detected once. The sample consisted of blood. The source is a female donor with papillary thyroid cancer or a benign thyroid nodule (not recorded which). Some clones in this sample may be carry-over from other donors' samples.

This clone was recorded many times. The J gene is TRBJ1-2, the V gene TRBV9; D is ambiguous. The germline V and J ends were trimmed by 3 bases and 7 bases, with 7 bases remaining between them. The germline CDR1 and CDR2 sequences are SGDLS and YYNGEE. The length of the CDR3 is 11 residues. CDR3 nucleotides: TGTGCCAGCAGCGGAGTCGGTGGCTACACCTTC. Residues: CASSGVGGYTF.

The chain recombines TRBV14 with TRBJ2-2; D perhaps matches TRBD1 (5 bases). The V gene's germline CDR1 is SGHDN and CDR2 FVKESK. The V end was cut by 2 bases, the J end by 1 base, with 17 bases between. This CDR3 region has 18 residues. DNA of the CDR3: TGTGCCAGCAGCCAAAAACGTACTAAGGGGCAGAACACCGGGGAGCTGTTTTTT. This encodes CASSQKRTKGQNTGELFF.

This clone was detected only a few times. The CDR3 carries no conserved terminal phenylalanine or tryptophan, so it likely arises from a read error. This sequence joins TRBV6-1 and TRBJ1-2; D is perhaps TRBD1 (5 bases). This CDR3 spans 14 amino acids. The V end was cut by 4 bases, the J end by 3 bases, with 12 bases between. Per germline, CDR1 MNHNS and CDR2 SASEGT. CDR3 in amino acids: CASSGGEEHYGYTL. DNA for the CDR3: TGTGCCAGCAGTGGGGGCGAGGAACACTATGGCTACACCCTC.

This clone was seen many times. The CDR3 coding sequence is TGTGCCAGCAGTGAACTTGAGTCCCCCATTTATGGCTACACCTTC. Its translation: CASSELESPIYGYTF. This chain links TRBV25-1 with TRBJ1-2; D uncertain. The CDR3 is 15 amino acids. The V gene's germline CDR1 is MGHDK and CDR2 SYGVNS. V lost 2 bases and J lost 5, with 15 bases in between.

The sample holds many counts of this clone. The chain has TRBV29-1 and TRBJ1-4; the D is unclear. Deletions cut 2 bases from V and 4 bases from J, with 8 bases between. The germline CDR1 and CDR2 sequences are SQVTM and ANQGSEA. The CDR3 has 13 residues. CDR3 sequence (DNA): TGCAGCGTTGAATCTCAGAATAATGAAAAACTGTTTTTT. Translated, it gives CSVESQNNEKLFF.

Many counts were recorded for this clone. The V and J genes are TRBV7-3 and TRBJ2-2; maybe TRBD1 (6 bases). Germline CDR1 reads SGHTA; CDR2 reads FQGTGA. The V gene lost 2 bases and the J gene lost 6 bases, with 10 bases spanning the gap. The CDR3 is made up of 14 amino acids. DNA for the CDR3: TGTGCCAGCAGCTTAGCATCAGGGGCCGGGGAGCTGTTTTTT. Its translation: CASSLASGAGELFF.

V gene TRBV6-5 combines with J gene TRBJ2-2; D gene uncertain. Germline V CDR1 and CDR2: MNHEY, SVGAGI. This CDR3 contains 17 residues. The V and J ends lost 2 bases and 1 base respectively, with 14 bases between them. CDR3 loop: CASSYRPRVGNTGELFF. The CDR3, as DNA: TGTGCCAGCAGTTACAGGCCTCGGGTTGGGAACACCGGGGAGCTGTTTTTT.

This clone has a count of ten or more. The chain links TRBV11-1 to TRBJ2-2; possible D gene TRBD2, 6 bases. This CDR3 has 17 residues. Looked up from germline, CDR1 is SGHAT and CDR2 is FQDESV (reference sequence). V dropped 0 bases and J dropped 2 bases, with 13 bases sitting between them. CDR3 sequence reads: CASSLALDSGNTGELFF. CDR3 coding DNA: TGTGCCAGCAGCTTAGCGCTTGATAGCGGCAACACCGGGGAGCTGTTTTTT.

The chain joins TRBV20-1 to TRBJ1-6, with unresolved D. CDR1 and CDR2 (germline): DFQATT, SNEGSKA (reference sequence). V dropped 1 base and J dropped 9 bases, with 19 bases sitting between them. The CDR3 runs to 16 residues. CDR3 sequence reads: CSARGVDTHGSSPLHF. Here the CDR3 DNA reads TGCAGTGCTAGAGGGGTAGACACCCACGGAAGTTCACCCCTCCACTTT.

This clone was recorded many times. CDR3 protein: CASSSRDSYSYEQYF. CDR3 sequence (DNA): TGTGCCAGCAGCTCGAGGGACAGTTATTCCTACGAGCAGTACTTC. V usage is TRBV7-9 and J usage is TRBJ2-7; 7 positions match TRBD1. Germline lookup yields CDR1 SEHNR and CDR2 FQNEAQ (reference sequence). J gave up 1 base and V 4 bases, and 7 bases lay outside the gene matches. The CDR3 totals 15 residues.

Turning to this clone: One end of the junction fails to match germline, which may point to a read error. The chain recombines TRBV7-9 with TRBJ1-1; D ambiguous. CDR1 SEHNR and CDR2 FQNEAQ come from the germline V gene (reference sequence). The CDR3 runs to 14 residues. The CDR3 region has the DNA TGTGCCAGCAGCCCGGAAATTTCGAACACTGAAGTTTTCTTT. Its protein is CASSPEISNTEVFF.

This clone was detected many times. The chain combines TRBV9 with TRBJ2-3; no definite D call. V was cut by 0 bases and J by 6 bases, with 2 bases left in between. Germline CDR1 and CDR2: SGDLS and YYNGEE. CDR3 length equals 11 residues. CDR3 loop: CASSVGDTQYF. The CDR3 nucleotides read TGTGCCAGCAGCGTAGGTGATACGCAGTATTTT.

This clone has ten or more counts. The chain couples TRBV6-1 to TRBJ1-1; tentatively, D is TRBD1 (6 bases). Germline V lookup: CDR1 MNHNS, CDR2 SASEGT. The CDR3 sequence is 11 residues long. Trimming took 5 bases from V and 10 from J, leaving 11 bases between them. In DNA form, the CDR3 reads TGTGCCAGCAGTTCCAGGGGACGAGCTTTCTTT. Amino acids: CASSSRGRAFF.

This clone showed up many times. The chain uses TRBV28 and TRBJ2-1, with D possibly being TRBD1 or TRBD2 (5 bases each). The CDR3 extends over 14 amino acids. The V end lost 6 bases, the J end lost 7 bases, and 16 bases lay between the germline ends. Germline V CDR1 and CDR2: MDHEN, SYDVKM. CDR3 sequence: CASRPGTDWNEQFF. For the CDR3, the DNA is TGTGCCAGCAGGCCCGGGACCGACTGGAATGAGCAGTTCTTC.

This clone was seen at least ten times. V is TRBV7-9 and J is TRBJ2-7, with D uncertain. CDR1 and CDR2 from the germline V gene are SEHNR and FQNEAQ (reference sequence). The CDR3 sequence is 15 residues long. Between the trimmed V and J ends, which lost 5 bases and 2 bases, there was a span of 16 bases. In DNA, the CDR3 is TGTGCCAGCAGCACGCCTATGACACAGACCTACGAGCAGTACTTC. Translating gives CASSTPMTQTYEQYF. Variable domain in full (rest from reference TRBV7-9 and TRBJ2-7): DTGVSQNPRHKITKRGQNVTFRCDPISEHNRLYWYRQTLGQGPEFLTYFQNEAQLEKSRLLSDRFSAERPKGSFSTLEIQRTEQGDSAMYLCASSTPMTQTYEQYFGPGTRLTVT.

Ten or more counts support this clone. One end of the junction varies from germline; a read error may be responsible. The CDR3 DNA reads as TGTGCCAGTACAGGGTCCTACAATGGGCAGTTCTTC. This codes for CASTGSYNGQFF. The chain is built from TRBV19 and TRBJ2-1, with D tentatively TRBD1 (5 bases). The CDR3 is made up of 12 amino acids. The germline gives CDR1 LNHDA, CDR2 SQIVND (reference sequence).

The chain uses TRBV4-2 and TRBJ2-3; D remains ambiguous. Looked up from germline, CDR1 is LGHNA and CDR2 is YNFKEQ. Deletions cut 3 bases from V and 4 bases from J, with 17 bases between. The CDR3 loop spans 16 amino acids. The CDR3 reads CASSQDDARYADTQYF. In nucleotides, the CDR3 is TGTGCCAGCAGCCAGGATGACGCCAGGTATGCAGATACGCAGTATTTT.

This clone was found many times. The rearrangement uses TRBV5-1 and TRBJ1-1, with 12 positions matching TRBD1. The CDR3 loop spans 16 amino acids. J gave up 8 bases and V 0 bases, and 8 bases lay outside the gene matches. Looked up from germline, CDR1 is SGHRS and CDR2 is YFSETQ. The CDR3: CASSLGGTGGSEEAFF. The CDR3 DNA reads as TGCGCCAGCAGCTTGGGAGGGACAGGGGGCTCCGAGGAAGCTTTCTTT.

In this sample, this clone turned up many times. The CDR3 DNA reads as TGCAGCGTTGAAAGGTCAGGGTTGGGCACCGGGGAGCTGTTTTTT. Translating it yields CSVERSGLGTGELFF. V usage is TRBV29-1 and J usage is TRBJ2-2; maybe TRBD1 (5 bases). Trimming removed 2 bases from V and 4 bases from J, with 14 bases in between. Germline V gene lookup returns CDR1 SQVTM and CDR2 ANQGSEA. The CDR3 has 15 amino acids.

Concerning this clone: The junction differs from germline at one of its ends, possibly a read error. J is TRBJ2-7 and V is TRBV6-1, with D perhaps matching TRBD1 (6 bases). Per the germline V gene, CDR1 is MNHNS and CDR2 is SASEGT. There are 15 residues in the CDR3. For the CDR3, the DNA is TGTGCCAGCAGTGAATCGGACAGTACCTCCTACGAGCAGTGCTTC. Its protein product is CASSESDSTSYEQCF.

Comments on this clone: This may be a read error, as it is one base from a much larger clone. At the DNA level, this CDR3 is encoded by other sequences in the same sample as well. This chain connects TRBV29-1 to TRBJ2-1, with D hard to call. CDR3 length: 13 residues. Germline V lookup: CDR1 SQVTM, CDR2 ANQGSEA. The CDR3 region is CSVEDGLVREQFF. CDR3 nucleotide sequence: TGCAGCGTTGAAGATGGGCTAGTTCGTGAGCAGTTCTTT.

This clone was recorded many times. The rearrangement links TRBV6-2 or TRBV6-3 to TRBJ2-1, with D unresolved. The CDR3 has 14 residues. Trimming left V 7 bases short and J 9 bases short, with 19 bases between. The germline CDR1 and CDR2 sequences are MNHEY and SVGEGT. The CDR3 is CASTQVSPSTEQFF. The CDR3 region has the DNA TGTGCCAGCACTCAAGTTTCCCCATCTACTGAGCAGTTCTTC.

Many counts were recorded for this clone. The chain uses TRBV4-1 and TRBJ2-3, with a tentative D call TRBD2 (6 bases). Trimming removed 0 bases at V and 7 bases at J, with 17 bases between. The CDR3 loop spans 16 amino acids. The V gene's germline CDR1 is MGHRA and CDR2 YSYEKL. The CDR3 DNA is TGCGCCAGCAGCCAAGATGTTGCGGGGCCCAGGTATACGCAGTATTTT. Amino acids: CASSQDVAGPRYTQYF.

Relative to its sample, this clone is medium-sized. This chain uses TRBV6-1 with TRBJ2-2; 13 bases agree with TRBD2. The CDR3 sequence is 15 residues long. CDR1 is MNHNS and CDR2 is SASEGT in the germline V gene. The V gene end was trimmed by 6 bases and the J gene end by 7 bases; junction bases not matched to a gene: 5. CDR3 sequence: CASSKLAGGNGELFF. DNA of the CDR3: TGTGCCAGCAGCAAACTAGCGGGAGGGAACGGGGAGCTGTTTTTT.

This clone was picked up many times. This chain uses TRBV20-1 with TRBJ2-5; D ambiguous. V lost 2 bases, J lost 4 bases, and 14 bases lay in between. The length of the CDR3 is 14 residues. CDR1 is DFQATT and CDR2 is SNEGSKA in the germline V gene (reference sequence). CDR3 region: CSARQPTGVETQYF. The CDR3 bases are TGCAGTGCTAGACAGCCCACGGGTGTAGAGACCCAGTACTTC.

Ten or more counts support this clone. The genes are TRBV20-1 and TRBJ1-1; D perhaps matches TRBD1 (5 bases). V was cut by 3 bases and J by 7 bases, with 12 bases left in between. Germline loops: CDR1 DFQATT, CDR2 SNEGSKA (reference sequence). The CDR3 consists of 12 residues. For the CDR3, the DNA is TGCAGTGCTAGGACAGACGAGATTGAAGCTTTCTTT. It codes for CSARTDEIEAFF.

This clone was counted many times. This chain's CDR3 is CASSTWDGPRGSANEKLFF. In DNA, the CDR3 is TGTGCCAGCAGCACCTGGGACGGGCCCCGGGGAAGTGCTAATGAAAAACTGTTTTTT. This sequence joins TRBV28 and TRBJ1-4, with D possibly being TRBD1 (5 bases). Trimming stripped 6 bases from V and 3 bases from J, with 26 bases between. CDR1 is MDHEN and CDR2 is SYDVKM in the germline V gene. CDR3 length: 19 residues.

The chain couples TRBV20-1 to TRBJ2-7; 12 positions agree with TRBD2. Germline V gene lookup returns CDR1 DFQATT and CDR2 SNEGSKA (reference sequence). The CDR3 is made up of 18 amino acids. CDR3 amino acids: CIAPEVRPGLAGRYEQYF. The CDR3 DNA reads TGCATTGCCCCGGAAGTCAGGCCCGGACTAGCGGGAAGATACGAGCAGTACTTC.

This clone was observed at least ten times. The chain recombines TRBV12-3 or TRBV12-4 with TRBJ2-3; D remains unclear. V was trimmed by 3 bases and J by 0 bases, leaving 13 bases between them. The CDR3 is 16 residues long. This chain's CDR3 is CASSFYLVGSTDTQYF. CDR3 nucleotides: TGTGCCAGCAGTTTCTATTTGGTGGGGAGCACAGATACGCAGTATTTT.

This chain connects TRBV10-2 to TRBJ1-2, with TRBD1 matching 7 bases. The CDR3 has 14 amino acids. Germline values: CDR1 WSHSY, CDR2 SAAADI. The V segment lost 5 bases and the J segment 5 bases; nucleotides outside the gene matches: 8. CDR3 nucleotide sequence: TGCGCCAGCAGTACAGGGGTCGAAACGTATGGCTACACCTTC. Its translation is CASSTGVETYGYTF.

The sample holds many counts of this clone. DNA of the CDR3: TGTGCCACGGCCGCGGGACGTCGGGAGACCCAGTACTTC. Its protein product is CATAAGRRETQYF. This sequence joins TRBV24-1 and TRBJ2-5; weak D call: TRBD2 (6 bases). The CDR3 sequence is 13 residues long. Trimming pared 10 bases from V and 5 bases from J, leaving 16 bases between. Germline CDR1 is KGHDR and CDR2 is SFDVKD.

This clone was observed many times. The chain has TRBV11-3 and TRBJ2-3; D tentatively fits TRBD1 or TRBD2 (5 bases each). V dropped 4 bases and J dropped 4 bases, with 18 bases sitting between them. The CDR3 has 16 residues. Germline assignment: CDR1 SGHNT and CDR2 YENEEA. In nucleotides, the CDR3 is TGTGCCAGCAGCTACCGGGGCCGAAGTAGGGCAGATACGCAGTATTTT. Amino acids: CASSYRGRSRADTQYF.